This TCR beta chain was recovered during a study of blood T cell repertoires in COVID-19. As for the study in general: Both acute and convalescent COVID-19 samples were obtained from the United States, Italy and Spain. PBMCs, B-cell-depleted T cells, or T cells provided the cDNA or gDNA that made up the material.

All enrollees were roughly 18 to 90 years old and from about 25 US areas. Profiling relied on immunoSEQ multiplex PCR, and the TCRdb table lists in-frame clones only, not all of them. This table holds approximately 300,000 clones, approximately 91% found once. Germline CDR1 and CDR2: SSHAT and FNYEAQ (reference sequence). Trimming took off 1 base at V and 3 bases at J, with 10 bases between the two ends. The length of the CDR3 is 15 residues. The chain has TRBV7-7 and TRBJ2-1; possibly TRBD2 for D (5 bases). This TCR was recovered from a woman in her thirties who had been exposed to COVID-19. Input material: PBMCs or T cells enriched from blood (not recorded which). The CDR3 sequence is CASSLVAGNYNEQFF. The DNA for the CDR3 is TGTGCCAGCAGCTTAGTGGCGGGTAACTACAATGAGCAGTTCTTC.